This T cell receptor (beta chain) came from a study of T-cell memory formation after mild COVID-19 (dated by TCRdb to about 2021). About the study as a whole: TCR sequence clusters from the two donors were found to be largely donor specific. T-cell clones expanding and contracting after mild COVID-19 in two donors were tracked by longitudinal TCRalpha and TCRbeta repertoire sequencing. Two young, previously healthy adult volunteers made up the cohort, one male and one female. The study at large found these results: Clones contracting from day 15 to 85 had balanced CD4/CD8 phenotypes, while a second wave expanding from day 15 to 37 was biased towards CD4+. The second-wave clones that peaked on day 37 were not confirmed to be SARS-CoV-2 specific. Contracting CD4+ clones were found mainly in CM and EM memory subsets, while CD8+ clones were enriched in EMRA. Some responding clones were found in pre-infection memory, which suggests that pre-existing cross-reactive memory T cells took part in the SARS-CoV-2 response. Only two mild cases were covered in the study, and larger cohorts including severe cases with pre-infection samples were considered necessary.

Worth noting for this clonotype: It lacks a known antigen. The record has no base qualities; no much larger clone is one base away.

V and J are truncated by 3 bases and 0 bases respectively, leaving an intervening sequence of 9 bases. Measured from the cysteine to the phenylalanine, the CDR3 is 14 residues long. The read is trimmed to its CDR3 DNA, 42 bases read in frame from base 1. For CDR1 and CDR2, the germline V gene lists SQVTM and ANQGSEA. Ficoll-Paque density gradient centrifugation was used to isolate PBMCs. Reads for this sample came from an Illumina NovaSeq 6000. TCRalpha and TCRbeta cDNA libraries were constructed by 5'RACE with constant-segment primers, with sample barcodes and unique molecular identifiers being introduced. Trizol reagent was used to extract RNA from every sample. Library amplification was performed in two PCR steps, and a second sample barcode and Illumina TruSeq adapters were introduced in the second step. Sequencing of the libraries was done on an Illumina NovaSeq, producing 2 x 150 bp paired-end reads. The published analysis was carried out like this. Demultiplexing of reads and collapsing into UMI-guided consensus sequences were performed with migec v1.2.7. With mixcr v2.1.11, UMI consensuses were aligned to TRA and TRB V and J templates and assembled into clonotypes. Expanded or contracted clonotypes were those called significant by both edgeR and NoisET, with noise models trained on biological replicates. For edgeR calls, the cutoffs were a false discovery rate-adjusted p below 0.01 and a log2 fold-change threshold of 1. PCA with hierarchical clustering of max-normalized trajectories of the 1000 most abundant clonotypes was used as exploratory dynamics analysis. Separately sequenced CD4+ and CD8+ repertoires were used to assign a CD4 or CD8 phenotype to each responding clone. TCRdb passed the public sequencing reads through fastp at Q25 and MiXCR, retaining productive beta sequences. One record per CDR3 amino acid sequence lists the most common genes and DNA. Clone size and V and J calls follow TCRdb, not the original study. This sample holds fewer than 350,000 distinct CDR3 sequences; more than 15% were observed only once. The ten largest clones represent more than 20% of the sample.

Material: PBMCs or a T cell subset sorted from them (not recorded which). The sequence joins TRBV29-1 to TRBJ2-1, with no confidently assigned D gene. The TCR originated in a man aged 18 to 30 who had mild COVID-19 (a few samples of this study predate the infection). The sample titles of this study are shuffled in the database, so cell type and time point are left out; the donor was told from shared clones. Read as DNA, the sequence is TGCAGCGTTGAGTCCCAGAGCTCCTACAATGAGCAGTTCTTC. It encodes CSVESQSSYNEQFF.